Below are 22 T cell receptor beta chains sequenced from a single sample in a study of CXCR3-negative and CXCR3-positive naive CD8 T cells. 5' RACE with UMI labels generated the TRB cDNA libraries. From the 5' RACE reads, TCRdb lists one entry per CDR3 protein and no DNA. The data include some 50,000 distinct CDR3 sequences; the top ten clones carry approximately 1.5%. The sample comprised naive CXCR3- CD8+ T cells from blood. Subset given: CD45RO-CCR7+CD27+CD95- naive CD8+ T cells lacking CXCR3 (TNR3-). Receptors originate from a human donor in good health. Some clones in this sample may be carry-over from other donors' samples.

The chain carries TRBV28 and TRBJ2-7; TCRdb indicates TRBD1, and absent DNA this call remains unverified. CDR3 length equals 15 residues. Germline V gene data show CDR1 as MDHEN and CDR2 as SYDVKM. The CDR3 loop reads CASSSSRLGVYEQYF.

The chain combines TRBV19 with TRBJ2-1; TCRdb's D gene call, TRBD2, goes unchecked for lack of DNA. Looked up from germline, CDR1 is LNHDA and CDR2 is SQIVND (reference sequence). The CDR3 is 17 residues long. CDR3 sequence: CASSIVSSGGAYNEQFF.

The V call is TRBV20-1, the J call TRBJ2-1; the TCRdb D gene call, TRBD1, has no DNA to confirm it. The CDR3 length is 17 residues. Germline-derived CDR1 and CDR2 are DFQATT and SNEGSKA (reference sequence). CDR3: CSASVLGVTSGVNEQFF.

The chain links TRBV12-3 or TRBV12-4 to TRBJ2-7. The CDR3 is made up of 13 amino acids. CDR3 amino acids: CASSFEPSYEQYF.

The rearrangement uses TRBV12-3 or TRBV12-4 and TRBJ2-1. The length of the CDR3 is 14 residues. The CDR3 loop reads CASSPEYSYNEQFF.

CDR3 region: CASSYSPRRAASGANVLTF. The chain links TRBV6-6 to TRBJ2-6; TCRdb's D call of TRBD1 is untestable without DNA. The CDR3 consists of 19 residues. Germline CDR1 and CDR2: MNHNY and SVGAGI (reference sequence).

The chain joins TRBV12-2 to TRBJ2-7; the TCRdb D gene call, TRBD1, has no DNA to confirm it. TRBV12-2 is reported as a pseudogene. This CDR3 is 16 amino acids long. This CDR3 reads CASRSSSGTASYEQYF.

The chain links TRBV4-1 to TRBJ2-5; TCRdb returns TRBD2, unconfirmable since there is no DNA. Per the germline V gene, CDR1 is MGHRA and CDR2 is YSYEKL. The CDR3 consists of 17 residues. The CDR3 sequence: CASSQGVAGAGQETQYF.

The chain uses TRBV28 and TRBJ2-1; the TCRdb call, TRBD1, lacks DNA for checking. The germline CDR1 and CDR2 sequences are MDHEN and SYDVKM. The CDR3 spans 11 residues. CDR3 in amino acids: CASKTGTEQFF.

The rearrangement joins TRBV7-8 to TRBJ2-7. Germline V gives CDR1 SGHVS, CDR2 FQNEAQ. There are 15 residues in the CDR3. The CDR3 sequence: CASSSLWESRDEQYF. Looking up the rest from reference TRBV7-8 and TRBJ2-7 gives the full variable domain: GAGVSQSPRYKVAKRGQDVALRCDPISGHVSLFWYQQALGQGPEFLTYFQNEAQLDKSGLPSDRFFAERPEGSVSTLKIQRTQQEDSAVYLCASSSLWESRDEQYFGPGTRLTVT.

The chain recombines TRBV20-1 with TRBJ2-7; no DNA is available, so the TRBD2 call from TCRdb remains unchecked. Germline assignment: CDR1 DFQATT and CDR2 SNEGSKA (reference sequence). CDR3 length: 14 amino acids. CDR3 region: CSANSVSSSYEQYF.

V is TRBV20-1 and J is TRBJ1-2. The CDR3 is 13 amino acids. Germline CDR1 and CDR2: DFQATT and SNEGSKA (reference sequence). The CDR3 sequence: CSARGGESDGYTF.

The chain combines TRBV30 with TRBJ2-3; the D call of TRBD2 rests on TCRdb alone, since no DNA is present to check it. Germline V gene sequence: CDR1 GTSNPN, CDR2 SVGIG (reference sequence). The CDR3 is 15 residues long. The CDR3 region is CAWSVTAGGSDTQYF.

The V call is TRBV7-8, the J call TRBJ2-5; TCRdb picks TRBD1, but there is no DNA to check that call. The CDR3 is 16 residues long. Per the germline V gene, CDR1 is SGHVS and CDR2 is FQNEAQ. The chain's CDR3 is CASSLQTGGRLETQYF.

This rearrangement joins TRBV6-5 to TRBJ2-2; TCRdb reports TRBD1, a call that lacks DNA to check it against. CDR3 length: 16 residues. Germline CDR1 MNHEY, CDR2 SVGAGI. The CDR3 sequence is CASSYSGVTYTGELFF.

V gene TRBV5-6 combines with J gene TRBJ2-1; the TCRdb D gene call, TRBD1, has no DNA to confirm it. The CDR3 contains 15 residues. CDR1 SGHDT and CDR2 YYEEEE come from the germline V gene. CDR3 residues: CASSPTGTEYNEQFF.

This rearrangement joins TRBV28 to TRBJ2-1. The length of the CDR3 is 11 residues. Per germline, CDR1 MDHEN and CDR2 SYDVKM. This chain's CDR3 is CASSSIREQFF.

V is TRBV2 and J is TRBJ2-5. The CDR3 runs 15 residues. Germline assignment: CDR1 SNHLY and CDR2 FYNNEI. CDR3 in amino acids: CASSEARSMRETQYF.

This chain connects TRBV27 to TRBJ1-2; absent DNA, TCRdb's TRBD1 call cannot be checked. Germline CDR1 reads MNHEY; CDR2 reads SMNVEV (reference sequence). The CDR3 is 12 residues long. Here the CDR3 reads CASSYRGSGYTF.

The gene calls are TRBV6-5 and TRBJ2-7; TCRdb returns TRBD1, unconfirmable since there is no DNA. CDR1 is MNHEY, CDR2 SVGAGI, per germline. The CDR3 has 15 residues. The CDR3: CASSSRGAFAYEQYF.

This clonotype is called medium-sized based on its frequency. The chain is built from TRBV6-5 and TRBJ2-1; TCRdb gives TRBD1 as the D gene, but with no DNA this cannot be confirmed. Germline CDR1 is MNHEY and CDR2 is SVGAGI. The CDR3 loop spans 17 amino acids. The CDR3 loop reads CASSYYPPGGSYNEQFF.

The J gene is TRBJ2-7, the V gene TRBV28; TCRdb designates TRBD2, a call that cannot be tested without DNA. The germline V gene encodes CDR1 MDHEN and CDR2 SYDVKM. The CDR3 consists of 14 residues. The CDR3 protein is CASSATSGAYEQYF.